This T cell receptor beta chain was captured in a study of Ad26.COV2.S vaccination and SARS-CoV-2 variants (dated by TCRdb to the early 2020s). Broadly, across the study: Donors in the vaccine arm were drawn from COV1001, a phase I-IIa trial of Ad26.COV2.S in healthy adults that was multicentre, randomized, double-blind and placebo-controlled. A total of roughly 30 samples were included in the TCR-sequenced set, comprising around 19 Ad26.COV2.S vaccine recipients, 5 placebo recipients and 8 SARS-CoV-2 convalescent individuals. Ad26.COV2.S was administered intramuscularly at 5 x 10^10 or 1 x 10^11 viral particles, either as a single shot or as two shots given 56 days apart. Trial participants were randomized into five groups of five: low-dose or high-dose Ad26.COV2.S given once or twice, or placebo on both occasions. TCRbeta repertoire sequencing served as the tool for gauging how specific and how broad the SARS-CoV-2-reactive T cell receptors were following Ad26.COV2.S vaccination. Investigators remained blinded to trial group allocation during experiments and outcome assessment. Results the study describes overall, beyond this receptor: It was noted by the authors that total T cell responses may have been underestimated by the TCR breadth and depth analyses. After vaccination, spike-specific CD8+ and CD4+ T cell responses were reported to show substantial breadth. Comparing responses between vaccine doses or regimens was not something the study was powered to do. Compared with placebo recipients, Ad26.COV2.S recipients showed higher spike-specific TCR breadth (P = 0.0014). Vaccine and placebo recipients had comparable non-spike TCR breadth, which fits with the vaccine containing only spike.

Based on the germline V gene (reference sequence), the CDR1 and CDR2 sequences are GTSNPN and SVGIG. Trimming costs V 4 bases and J 16 bases, and their ends lie 11 bases apart. Inclusive of the bounding cysteine and phenylalanine, the CDR3 is 10 residues long. Of the read, only the CDR3 DNA is kept; its 30 bases are in frame from base 1. What this sample's treatment or condition label stands for: over 15 received Ad26.COV2.S at low or high dose, single or two shots; five or six received placebo; per-sample allocation not given. For vaccine and placebo recipients, the sequenced repertoires came from samples collected on day 63 after the first injection. Between 29 July and 7 August 2020, Cohort 1b enrolled approximately 26 adults aged 18-55 years at one site in Boston, USA. Ad26.COV2.S was a replication-incompetent adenovirus type 26 vector that expressed a prefusion-stabilized SARS-CoV-2 spike protein derived from the original Wuhan strain.

As for this clone: Its antigen specificity is not known. No base-level quality is on record; no much larger clone is a single base apart.

The immunoSEQ Assay was used to sequence TCRbeta CDR3 regions. After extraction, genomic DNA underwent amplification by bias-controlled multiplex PCR, followed by high-throughput sequencing. For the original study's pipeline: To quantify the absolute abundance of each unique TCRbeta CDR3 region, sequences were collapsed and filtered. T cell fraction was estimated by normalizing TCRbeta template counts to usable DNA, with usable DNA measured through amplification of reference genes found in all nucleated cells. Repertoire TCRs were annotated as SARS-CoV-2-specific by exact matching of V gene, CDR3 amino acid sequence and J gene to a known reactive TCR set. The reference SARS-CoV-2 TCR set was derived from MIRA and filtered for enrichment in COVID-19-positive ImmuneCODE repertoires, a step that removed public or cross-reactive TCRs. Based on the MIRA antigens, annotated TCRs were further analysed at the level of specific ORF or position within ORF. Breadth was defined as annotated unique rearrangements over total unique productive rearrangements; depth was the summed frequency of those rearrangements. Group comparisons of TCR breadth used two-sided Wilcoxon rank-sum tests. TCRdb provides this immuneACCESS table in a form limited to in-frame rearrangements. Some clones are lacking; in checked studies, under half of them reflect an unresolved V gene, and why the rest are absent is not known. D and trimming come from the DNA, and the V and J calls and clone size come from that table. The sample has 400,000 to 500,000 clones on record, roughly 90% of them singletons. The leading ten clones occupy 3.6% of the sample.

The TCR originated in a person aged 18-65 years who received the Ad26.COV2.S COVID-19 vaccine or a placebo. Here the chain combines TRBV30 and TRBJ1-6; the D gene is unclear. The source was peripheral blood, collected in a trial of Ad26.COV2.S vaccine versus placebo. The CDR3 region: CAWKVAILHF. The sequenced DNA is TGTGCCTGGAAAGTGGCTATTCTCCACTTT.